Following are 13 T cell receptor beta chains from one sample sequenced in a study of OX40 agonist ivuxolimab in advanced cancers. Clones were read by immunoSEQ multiplex PCR, and TCRdb kept only the in-frame ones, dropping some. The sample lists roughly 92,000 clones; around 80% were seen once. This specimen consisted of CD4+ or CD8+ T cells sorted from blood, obtained in a trial of the OX40 agonist ivuxolimab. Every receptor here comes from an adult with an advanced solid tumor such as melanoma, head and neck, liver or kidney cancer.

The V call is TRBV5-1, the J call TRBJ2-7, with D possibly being TRBD2 (6 bases). This CDR3 is built from 16 residues. Germline loops: CDR1 SGHRS, CDR2 YFSETQ. The V end was cut by 0 bases, the J end by 0 bases, with 13 bases between. The CDR3 sequence is CASSLAGGTSSYEQYF. CDR3 DNA sequence: TGCGCCAGCAGCTTGGCCGGCGGGACGAGCTCCTACGAGCAGTACTTC.

J is TRBJ1-4 and V is TRBV4-2; D perhaps matches TRBD1 (6 bases). The length of the CDR3 is 19 residues. Trimming removed 4 bases from V and 2 bases from J, with 23 bases in between. Germline V CDR1 and CDR2: LGHNA, YNFKEQ. CDR3 sequence (DNA): TGTGCCAGCAGCCGTTTCCTTCCCCTCGACAGGTCGACTAATGAAAAACTGTTTTTT. Amino acids: CASSRFLPLDRSTNEKLFF.

This chain links TRBV19 with TRBJ2-7; D gene uncertain. V shed 6 bases and J shed 4 bases, with 7 bases lying between them. CDR3 size: 11 residues. The germline V gene has CDR1 LNHDA and CDR2 SQIVND (reference sequence). The CDR3 protein is CASRWGYEQYF. The CDR3 nucleotides are TGTGCCAGTAGGTGGGGATACGAGCAGTACTTC.

This clone was counted once. The rearrangement links TRBV11-1 to TRBJ1-1; D is unresolved. Germline loops: CDR1 SGHAT, CDR2 FQDESV (reference sequence). With 7 bases removed from V and 6 bases from J, the gap between germline ends came to 12 bases. CDR3 length: 12 residues. CDR3 nucleotide sequence: TGTGCCAGCATCAAAGTCGGGGCTGAAGCTTTCTTT. It codes for CASIKVGAEAFF.

This chain connects TRBV4-3 to TRBJ2-2; tentatively, D is TRBD2 (5 bases). CDR1 is LGHNA, CDR2 YSLEER, per germline. This CDR3 contains 14 residues. Trimming took off 0 bases at V and 6 bases at J, with 8 bases between the two ends. CDR3 protein: CASSQDNGAGELFF. CDR3 nucleotides: TGCGCCAGCAGCCAAGATAACGGGGCCGGGGAGCTGTTTTTT.

This chain uses TRBV7-9 with TRBJ2-1; D not resolved. The CDR3 sequence is 15 residues long. The V end lost 4 bases, the J end lost 6 bases, and 16 bases lay between the germline ends. CDR1 is SEHNR, CDR2 FQNEAQ, per germline (reference sequence). This chain's CDR3 is CASSSDRPVGNEQFF. Here the CDR3 DNA reads TGTGCCAGCAGCTCAGATAGACCGGTGGGCAATGAGCAGTTCTTC.

The rearrangement links TRBV27 to TRBJ1-5, with unresolved D. In germline, CDR1 is MNHEY, CDR2 SMNVEV (reference sequence). Trimming took 0 bases from V and 5 from J, leaving 5 bases between them. The CDR3 sequence is 13 residues long. As DNA, the CDR3 is TGTGCCAGCAGTTTATCGGGGTATCAGCCCCAGCATTTT. It codes for CASSLSGYQPQHF.

The gene calls are TRBV9 and TRBJ2-1; 14 nucleotides agree with TRBD2. The length of the CDR3 is 15 residues. The ends lost 1 base at V and 9 bases at J; junction bases unmatched: 3. Germline CDR1 reads SGDLS; CDR2 reads YYNGEE. The CDR3 coding sequence is TGTGCCAGCAGCGTAAGACTAGCGGGGGGGTCTGAGCAGTTCTTC. The encoded protein is CASSVRLAGGSEQFF. The whole variable domain, remainder taken from reference TRBV9 and TRBJ2-1, is DSGVTQTPKHLITATGQRVTLRCSPRSGDLSVYWYQQSLDQGLQFLIQYYNGEERAKGNILERFSAQQFPDLHSELNLSSLELGDSALYFCASSVRLAGGSEQFFGPGTRLTVL.

The chain has TRBV7-9 and TRBJ1-4; D is uncertain. V was shortened by 4 bases and J by 5 bases, with 8 bases between the two germline ends. CDR1 and CDR2 from the germline V gene are SEHNR and FQNEAQ (reference sequence). The CDR3 runs 13 residues. The CDR3 spells CASSSWENEKLFF. The CDR3 DNA sequence: TGTGCCAGCAGCTCTTGGGAGAATGAAAAACTGTTTTTT. Based on the CDR3 plus reference TRBV7-9 and TRBJ1-4, the full variable domain is DTGVSQNPRHKITKRGQNVTFRCDPISEHNRLYWYRQTLGQGPEFLTYFQNEAQLEKSRLLSDRFSAERPKGSFSTLEIQRTEQGDSAMYLCASSSWENEKLFFGSGTQLSVL.

This rearrangement joins TRBV7-8 to TRBJ1-2; no reliable D call. Trimming pared 5 bases from V and 5 bases from J, leaving 15 bases between. CDR1 and CDR2 from the germline V gene are SGHVS and FQNEAQ. CDR3 length equals 14 residues. CDR3 bases: TGTGCCAGCAGCCCTCAGACGGGGAGGTATGGCTACACCTTC. Translating it yields CASSPQTGRYGYTF. Full variable domain (outside the CDR3, taken from reference TRBV7-8 and TRBJ1-2): GAGVSQSPRYKVAKRGQDVALRCDPISGHVSLFWYQQALGQGPEFLTYFQNEAQLDKSGLPSDRFFAERPEGSVSTLKIQRTQQEDSAVYLCASSPQTGRYGYTFGSGTRLTVV.

J is TRBJ2-1 and V is TRBV29-1, with 9 bases fitting TRBD2. CDR1 is SQVTM and CDR2 is ANQGSEA in the germline V gene. The CDR3 spans 14 residues. Losses at the gene ends were 8 bases for V and 3 bases for J; bases not matched to a gene: 8. CDR3 sequence: CSILERGDYNEQFF. CDR3 bases: TGCAGCATCCTCGAGCGGGGGGACTACAATGAGCAGTTCTTC.

The chain carries TRBV4-1 and TRBJ2-7, with TRBD2 matching 7 bases. J was trimmed by 3 bases and V by 0 bases; bases with no gene match: 2. The CDR3 length is 14 residues. From germline, CDR1 is MGHRA and CDR2 YSYEKL. The CDR3 sequence is CASSQDGLDYEQYF. The CDR3 DNA reads TGCGCCAGCAGCCAAGATGGACTAGACTACGAGCAGTACTTC.

The chain carries TRBV9 and TRBJ1-1; D call uncertain. The V end was cut by 0 bases, the J end by 4 bases, with 7 bases between. Germline V gives CDR1 SGDLS, CDR2 YYNGEE. The CDR3 runs to 13 residues. CDR3: CASSVGPVTEAFF. The CDR3 DNA reads TGTGCCAGCAGCGTAGGGCCCGTCACTGAAGCTTTCTTT.